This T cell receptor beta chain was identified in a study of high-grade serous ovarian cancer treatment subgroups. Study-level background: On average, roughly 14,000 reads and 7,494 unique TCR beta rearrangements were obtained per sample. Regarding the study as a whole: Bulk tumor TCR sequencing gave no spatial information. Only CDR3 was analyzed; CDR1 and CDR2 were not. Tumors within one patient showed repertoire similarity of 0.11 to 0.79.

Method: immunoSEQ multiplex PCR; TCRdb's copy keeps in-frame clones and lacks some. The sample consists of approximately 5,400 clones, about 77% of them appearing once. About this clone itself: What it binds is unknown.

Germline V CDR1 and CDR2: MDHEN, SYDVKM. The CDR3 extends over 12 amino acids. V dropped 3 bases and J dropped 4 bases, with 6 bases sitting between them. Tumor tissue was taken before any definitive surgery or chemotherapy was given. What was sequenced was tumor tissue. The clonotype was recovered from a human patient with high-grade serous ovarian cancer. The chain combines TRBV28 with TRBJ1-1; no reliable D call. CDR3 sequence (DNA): TGTGCCAGCAGTTTCCTACTCACTGAAGCTTTCTTT. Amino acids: CASSFLLTEAFF.